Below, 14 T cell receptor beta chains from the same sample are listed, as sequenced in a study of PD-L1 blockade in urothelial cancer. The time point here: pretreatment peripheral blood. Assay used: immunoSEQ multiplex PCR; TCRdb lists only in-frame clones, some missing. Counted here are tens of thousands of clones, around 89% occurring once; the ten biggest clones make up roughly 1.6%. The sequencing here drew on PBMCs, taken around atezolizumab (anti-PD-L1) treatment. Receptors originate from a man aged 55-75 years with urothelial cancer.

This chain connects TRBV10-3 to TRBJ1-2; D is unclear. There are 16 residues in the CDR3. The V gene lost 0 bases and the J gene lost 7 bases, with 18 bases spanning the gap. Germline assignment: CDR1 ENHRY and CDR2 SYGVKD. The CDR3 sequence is CAISESPGGLSLGYTF. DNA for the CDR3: TGTGCCATCAGTGAGTCGCCGGGTGGCCTTAGCCTTGGCTACACCTTC.

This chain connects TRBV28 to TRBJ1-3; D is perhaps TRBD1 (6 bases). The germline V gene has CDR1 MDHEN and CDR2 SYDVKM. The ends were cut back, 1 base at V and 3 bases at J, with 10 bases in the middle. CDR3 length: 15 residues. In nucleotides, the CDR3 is TGTGCCAGCAGTTTATCAGGGGCGGGTGGAAACACCATATATTTT. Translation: CASSLSGAGGNTIYF.

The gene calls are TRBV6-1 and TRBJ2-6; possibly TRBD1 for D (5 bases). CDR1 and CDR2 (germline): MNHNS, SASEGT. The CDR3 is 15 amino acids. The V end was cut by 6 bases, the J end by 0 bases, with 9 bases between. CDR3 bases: TGTGCCAGCAGAGCAGGGCTCTCTGGGGCCAACGTCCTGACTTTC. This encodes CASRAGLSGANVLTF.

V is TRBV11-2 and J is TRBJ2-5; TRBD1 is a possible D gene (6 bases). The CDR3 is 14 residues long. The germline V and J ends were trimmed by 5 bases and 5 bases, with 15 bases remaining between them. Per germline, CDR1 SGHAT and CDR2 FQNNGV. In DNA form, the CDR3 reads TGTGCCAGCAGCGCCTTGGTGGGGGCCGAGACCCAGTACTTC. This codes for CASSALVGAETQYF.

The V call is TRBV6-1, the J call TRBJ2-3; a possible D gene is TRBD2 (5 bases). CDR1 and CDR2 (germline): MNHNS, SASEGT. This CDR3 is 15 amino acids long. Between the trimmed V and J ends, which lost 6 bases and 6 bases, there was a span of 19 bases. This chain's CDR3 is CASSLYYNRGDTQYF. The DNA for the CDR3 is TGTGCCAGCAGCCTATATTACAACCGAGGGGATACGCAGTATTTT.

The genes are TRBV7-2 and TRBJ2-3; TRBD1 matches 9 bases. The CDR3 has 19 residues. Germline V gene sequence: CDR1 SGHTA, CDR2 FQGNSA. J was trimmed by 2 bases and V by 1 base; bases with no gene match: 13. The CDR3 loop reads CASSLEARGWTGDTDTQYF. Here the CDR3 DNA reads TGTGCCAGCAGCTTAGAAGCTCGGGGATGGACAGGGGACACAGATACGCAGTATTTT.

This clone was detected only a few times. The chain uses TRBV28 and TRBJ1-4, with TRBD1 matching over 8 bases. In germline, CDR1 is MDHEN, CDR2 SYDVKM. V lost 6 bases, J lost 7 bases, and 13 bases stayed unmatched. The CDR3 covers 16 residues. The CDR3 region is CASRESRTGFGEKLFF. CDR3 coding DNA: TGTGCCAGCAGAGAGTCCCGGACAGGGTTCGGTGAAAAACTGTTTTTT.

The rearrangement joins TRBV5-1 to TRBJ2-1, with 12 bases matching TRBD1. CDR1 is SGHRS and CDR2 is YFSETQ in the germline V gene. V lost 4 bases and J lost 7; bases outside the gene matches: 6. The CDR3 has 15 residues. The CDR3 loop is CASSDPGQGANEQFF. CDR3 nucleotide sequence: TGCGCCAGCAGCGACCCGGGACAGGGGGCGAATGAGCAGTTCTTC.

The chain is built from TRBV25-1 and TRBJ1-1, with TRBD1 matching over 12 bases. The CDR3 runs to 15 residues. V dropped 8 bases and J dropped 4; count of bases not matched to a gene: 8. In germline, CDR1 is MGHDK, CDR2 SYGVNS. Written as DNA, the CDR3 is TGTGCCAGCGGGACAGGGGGCGGTGGGATCACTGAAGCTTTCTTT. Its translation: CASGTGGGGITEAFF.

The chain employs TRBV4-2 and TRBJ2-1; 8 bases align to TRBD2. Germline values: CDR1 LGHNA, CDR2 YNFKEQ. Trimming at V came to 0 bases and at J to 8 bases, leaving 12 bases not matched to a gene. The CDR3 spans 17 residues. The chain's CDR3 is CASSQEVTVAGRDEQFF. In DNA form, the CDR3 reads TGTGCCAGCAGCCAAGAGGTAACGGTAGCGGGGCGGGATGAGCAGTTCTTC.

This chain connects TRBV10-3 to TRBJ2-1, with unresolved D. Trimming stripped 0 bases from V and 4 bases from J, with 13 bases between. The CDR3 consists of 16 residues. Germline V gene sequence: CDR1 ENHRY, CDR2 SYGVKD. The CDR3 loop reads CAISESYSKRYNEQFF. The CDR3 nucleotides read TGTGCCATCAGTGAGTCCTACAGCAAAAGATACAATGAGCAGTTCTTC.

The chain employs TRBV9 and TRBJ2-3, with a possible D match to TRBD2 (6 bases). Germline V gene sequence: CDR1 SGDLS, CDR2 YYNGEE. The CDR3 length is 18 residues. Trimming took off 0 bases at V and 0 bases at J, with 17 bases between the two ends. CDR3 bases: TGTGCCAGCAGCGTAGAGCCCGGGGGTCGATGGAGCACAGATACGCAGTATTTT. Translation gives CASSVEPGGRWSTDTQYF.

The CDR3 region has the DNA TGTGCCAGCAGCCCATCAAGGGACACGTCAAAACTGTTTTTT. Protein: CASSPSRDTSKLFF. The chain couples TRBV16 to TRBJ1-4; weak D call: TRBD1 (6 bases). Deletions cut 4 bases from V and 10 bases from J, with 16 bases between. CDR1 and CDR2 from the germline V gene are KGHSY and FQNENV. This CDR3 region has 14 residues.

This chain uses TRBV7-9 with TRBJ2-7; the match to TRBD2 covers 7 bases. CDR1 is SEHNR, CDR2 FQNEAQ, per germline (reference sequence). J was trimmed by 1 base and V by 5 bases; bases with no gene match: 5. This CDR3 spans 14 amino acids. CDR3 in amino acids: CASSSGTGSYEQYF. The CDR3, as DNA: TGTGCCAGCAGCAGCGGGACGGGATCCTACGAGCAGTACTTC.